This T cell receptor beta chain was retrieved from a study of OX40 agonist ivuxolimab in advanced cancers. Study observations and caveats: Clonal expansion was among the lowest in partial responders at 0.1-3.0 mg/kg, especially CD8+. CD4+ and CD8+ blood T cells expanded clonally by week 6 at 0.1 to 3.0 mg/kg. Antigen specificity of clonally expanded peripheral T cells was not established.

The V and J ends lost 4 bases and 4 bases, in that order; junction bases with no gene match: 4. Looked up from germline, CDR1 is SGHTA and CDR2 is FQGNSA. The CDR3 runs 14 residues. Clones were sequenced by immunoSEQ multiplex PCR, and TCRdb holds only the in-frame ones, with some missing. The profile shows over 55,000 clones, around 94% of them singletons. For this clone: The target antigen is unknown.

The specimen comprised CD4+ or CD8+ T cells sorted from blood, sampled in a trial of the OX40 agonist ivuxolimab. The sequence derives from an adult with an advanced solid tumor such as melanoma, head and neck, liver or kidney cancer. The chain joins TRBV7-2 to TRBJ2-7; TRBD1 aligns across 10 bases. The CDR3, as DNA: TGTGCCAGCAGCTACGGGACAGGGGTATACGAGCAGTACTTC. Protein: CASSYGTGVYEQYF.